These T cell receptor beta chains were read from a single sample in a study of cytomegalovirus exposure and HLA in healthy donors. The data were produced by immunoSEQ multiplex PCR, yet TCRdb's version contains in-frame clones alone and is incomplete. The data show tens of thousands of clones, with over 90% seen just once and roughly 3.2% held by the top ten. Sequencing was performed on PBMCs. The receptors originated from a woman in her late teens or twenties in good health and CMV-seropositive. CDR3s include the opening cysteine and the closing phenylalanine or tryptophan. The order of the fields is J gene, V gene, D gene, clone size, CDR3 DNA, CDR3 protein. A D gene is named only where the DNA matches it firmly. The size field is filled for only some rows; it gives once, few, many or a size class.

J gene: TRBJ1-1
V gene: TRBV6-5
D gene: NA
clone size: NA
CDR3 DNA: TGTGCCAGCGTATCTAGTTTCGTCCCGGGAGCTTTCTTT
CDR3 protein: CASVSSFVPGAFF

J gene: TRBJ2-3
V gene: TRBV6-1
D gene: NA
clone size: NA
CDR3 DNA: TGTGCCAGCAGTGACGGCGGGGCTAGCACAGATACGCAGTATTTT
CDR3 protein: CASSDGGASTDTQYF

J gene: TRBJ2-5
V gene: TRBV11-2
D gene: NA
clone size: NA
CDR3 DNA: TGTGCCAGCACCCCCCAAGCCCGCACGCAGCGGGAGACCCAGTACTTC
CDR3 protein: CASTPQARTQRETQYF

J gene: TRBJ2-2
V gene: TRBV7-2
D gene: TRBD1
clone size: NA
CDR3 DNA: TGTGCCAGCAGCGGTAGGACAGGGGCTGGCACCGGGGAGCTGTTTTTT
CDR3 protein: CASSGRTGAGTGELFF

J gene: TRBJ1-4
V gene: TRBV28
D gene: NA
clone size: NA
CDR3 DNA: TGTGCCAGCAGTTTAGGTCCCGGGGCTAATGAAAAACTGTTTTTT
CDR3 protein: CASSLGPGANEKLFF

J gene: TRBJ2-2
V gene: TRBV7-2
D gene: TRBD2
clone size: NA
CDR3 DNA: TGTGCCAGCAGCCCCGGACTAGCGGCCGGGGAGCTGTTTTTT
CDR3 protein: CASSPGLAAGELFF

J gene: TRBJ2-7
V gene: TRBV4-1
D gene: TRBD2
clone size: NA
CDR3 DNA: TGCGCCAGCAGCCTAAGAGAGTATAGGACTAGGGTCTACGAGCAGTACTTC
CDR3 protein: CASSLREYRTRVYEQYF

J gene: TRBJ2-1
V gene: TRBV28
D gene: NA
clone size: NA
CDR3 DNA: TGTGCCAGCAGCCAAGACAGATTGTACAATGAGCAGTTCTTC
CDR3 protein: CASSQDRLYNEQFF

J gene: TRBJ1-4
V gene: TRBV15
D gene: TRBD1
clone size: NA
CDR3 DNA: TGTGCCACTGCACAGGGGTCAACTAATGAAAAACTGTTTTTT
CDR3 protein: CATAQGSTNEKLFF

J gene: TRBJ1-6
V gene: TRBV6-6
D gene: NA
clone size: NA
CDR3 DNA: TGTGCCAGCGAGACCCGGAGGGCTTCCTATAATTCACCCCTCCACTTT
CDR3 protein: CASETRRASYNSPLHF

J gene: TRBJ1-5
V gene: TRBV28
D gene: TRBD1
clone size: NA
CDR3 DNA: TGTGCCAGCAGTTTACCCTCGGACAGGTCTAATAGCAATCAGCCCCAGCATTTT
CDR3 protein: CASSLPSDRSNSNQPQHF

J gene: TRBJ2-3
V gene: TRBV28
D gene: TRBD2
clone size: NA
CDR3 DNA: TGTGCCACCCTGCGACTAGCGGGGGCCGGTGGGAATACGCAGTATTTT
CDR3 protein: CATLRLAGAGGNTQYF

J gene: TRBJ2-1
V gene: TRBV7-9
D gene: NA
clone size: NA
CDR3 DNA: TGTGCCAGCAGTCAACGACAAGTTGAGCAGTTCTTC
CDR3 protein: CASSQRQVEQFF

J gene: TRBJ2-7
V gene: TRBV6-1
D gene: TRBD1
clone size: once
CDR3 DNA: TGTGCCAGCAGTGGGACAGGATGGGCCTCCTACGAGCAGTACTTC
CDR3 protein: CASSGTGWASYEQYF

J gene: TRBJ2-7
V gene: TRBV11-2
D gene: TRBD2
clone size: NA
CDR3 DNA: TGTGCCAGCAGCTCGCGGACTAGCGGGGACCCTAGGGAGCAGTACTTC
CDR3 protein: CASSSRTSGDPREQYF

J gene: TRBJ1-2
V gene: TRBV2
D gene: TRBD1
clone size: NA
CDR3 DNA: TGTGCCAGCAGTGAAGACAGGGGATTCTCCTATGGCTACACCTTC
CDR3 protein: CASSEDRGFSYGYTF

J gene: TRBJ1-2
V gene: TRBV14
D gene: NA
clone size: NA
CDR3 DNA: TGTGCCAGCAGCCCCCCAGGGGTGCCCATATACTATGGCTACACCTTC
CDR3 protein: CASSPPGVPIYYGYTF

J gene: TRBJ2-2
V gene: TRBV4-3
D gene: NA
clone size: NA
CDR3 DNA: TGCGCCAGCAGCCAAACCGGGACTCAGAACACCGGGGAGCTGTTTTTT
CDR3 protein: CASSQTGTQNTGELFF

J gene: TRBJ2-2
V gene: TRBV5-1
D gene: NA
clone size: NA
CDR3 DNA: TGCGCCAGCAGCCCGGTCGGGAACACCGGGGAGCTGTTTTTT
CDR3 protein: CASSPVGNTGELFF

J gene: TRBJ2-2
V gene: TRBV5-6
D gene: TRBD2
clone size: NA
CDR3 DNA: TGTGCCACCACTACGTCTTTCAGACTAGCGGGCTTCACCGGGGAGCTGTTTTTT
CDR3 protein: CATTTSFRLAGFTGELFF

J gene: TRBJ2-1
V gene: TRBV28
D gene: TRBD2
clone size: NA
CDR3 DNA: TGTGCCAGCAGTTCGGGCCTAGCGGGGGCGAACTACAATGAGCAGTTCTTC
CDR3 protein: CASSSGLAGANYNEQFF

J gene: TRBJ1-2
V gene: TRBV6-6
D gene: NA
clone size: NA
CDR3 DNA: TGTGCCACCTCGCGCTGGTCTTCCCGGGACTATGGCTACACCTTC
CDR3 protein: CATSRWSSRDYGYTF

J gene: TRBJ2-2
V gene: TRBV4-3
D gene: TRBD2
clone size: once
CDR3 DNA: TGCGCCAGCAGCCAGACCGGGACTAGCGGGAGTACCGGGGAGCTGTTTTTT
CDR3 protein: CASSQTGTSGSTGELFF

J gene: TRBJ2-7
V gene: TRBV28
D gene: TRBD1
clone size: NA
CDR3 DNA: TGTGCCAGCAAGGTAGACAGGGTAGGATTCGAGCAGTACTTC
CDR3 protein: CASKVDRVGFEQYF

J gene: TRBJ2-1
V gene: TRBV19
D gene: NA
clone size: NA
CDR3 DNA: TGTGCCAGTAGTATAGCACAGGGTGGGACCAATGAGCAGTTCTTC
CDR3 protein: CASSIAQGGTNEQFF

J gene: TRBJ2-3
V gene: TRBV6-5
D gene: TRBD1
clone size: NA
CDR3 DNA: TGTGCCAGCAGTTATTCCGTCCCGGGACAGGGAACGGGACAGTATTTT
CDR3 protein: CASSYSVPGQGTGQYF

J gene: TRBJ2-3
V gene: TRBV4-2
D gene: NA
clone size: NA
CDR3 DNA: TGTGCCAGCAGCCAAGATTGGAGGGCGGGCACAGATACGCAGTATTTT
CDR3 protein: CASSQDWRAGTDTQYF

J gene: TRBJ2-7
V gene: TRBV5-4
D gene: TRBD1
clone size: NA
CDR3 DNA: TGTGCCAGCAGCTTGGCAGGGGGCAGTTACGAGCAGTACTTC
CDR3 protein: CASSLAGGSYEQYF

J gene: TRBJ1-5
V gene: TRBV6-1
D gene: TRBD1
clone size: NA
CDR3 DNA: TGTGCCAGCACCCCGGACAGGCTAGGGCCCCAGCATTTT
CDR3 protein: CASTPDRLGPQHF

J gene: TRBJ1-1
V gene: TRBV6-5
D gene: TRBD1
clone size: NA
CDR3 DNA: TGTGCCAGCAGGGAGACAGGGGCCCGGGACACTGAAGCTTTCTTT
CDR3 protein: CASRETGARDTEAFF

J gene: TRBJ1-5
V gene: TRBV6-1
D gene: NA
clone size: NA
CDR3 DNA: TGTGCCAGCAGTGAAGTCGGTAGCAATCAGCCCCAGCATTTT
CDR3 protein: CASSEVGSNQPQHF

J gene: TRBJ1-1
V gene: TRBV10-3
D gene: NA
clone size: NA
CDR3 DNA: TGTGCCATCAGTGATCCCGACAGAGGTACTGAAGCTTTCTTT
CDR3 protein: CAISDPDRGTEAFF

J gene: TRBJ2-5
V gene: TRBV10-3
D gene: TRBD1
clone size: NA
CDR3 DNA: TGTGCCATCAGTGACCCGATGGACAGGAACCAAGAGACCCAGTACTTC
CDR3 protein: CAISDPMDRNQETQYF

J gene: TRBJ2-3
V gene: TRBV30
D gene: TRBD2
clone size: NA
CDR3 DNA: TGTGCCTGGATGGGACTAGCGGGAAAAAAGAACACAGATACGCAGTATTTT
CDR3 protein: CAWMGLAGKKNTDTQYF

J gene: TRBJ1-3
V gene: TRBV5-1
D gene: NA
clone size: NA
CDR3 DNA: TGCGCCAGCAGCTTGAGCGGGGGGAGAAACACCATATATTTT
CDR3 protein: CASSLSGGRNTIYF

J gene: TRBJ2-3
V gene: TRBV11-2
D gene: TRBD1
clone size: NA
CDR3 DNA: TGTGCCAGCAGCGGGGACAGGGGGCGTAGGACAGATACGCAGTATTTT
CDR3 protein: CASSGDRGRRTDTQYF